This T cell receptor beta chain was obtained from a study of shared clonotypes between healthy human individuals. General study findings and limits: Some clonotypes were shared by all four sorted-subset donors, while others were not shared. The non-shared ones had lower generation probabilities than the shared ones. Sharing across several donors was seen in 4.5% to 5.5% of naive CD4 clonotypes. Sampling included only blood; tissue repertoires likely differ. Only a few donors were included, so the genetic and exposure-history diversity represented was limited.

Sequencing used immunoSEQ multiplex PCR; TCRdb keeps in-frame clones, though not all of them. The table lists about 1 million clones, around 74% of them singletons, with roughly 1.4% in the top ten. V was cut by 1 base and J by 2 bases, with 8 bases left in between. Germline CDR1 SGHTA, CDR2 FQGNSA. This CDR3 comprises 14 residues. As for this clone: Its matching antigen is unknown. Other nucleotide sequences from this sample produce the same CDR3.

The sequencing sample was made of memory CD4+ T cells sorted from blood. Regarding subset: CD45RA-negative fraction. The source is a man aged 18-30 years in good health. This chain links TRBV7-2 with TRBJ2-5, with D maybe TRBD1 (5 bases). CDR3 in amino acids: CASSLGAGQETQYF. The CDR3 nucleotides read TGTGCCAGCAGCTTAGGGGCAGGGCAAGAGACCCAGTACTTC. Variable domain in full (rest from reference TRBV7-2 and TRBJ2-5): GAGVSQSPSNKVTEKGKDVELRCDPISGHTALYWYRQSLGQGLEFLIYFQGNSAPDKSGLPSDRFSAERTGGSVSTLTIQRTQQEDSAVYLCASSLGAGQETQYFGPGTRLLVL.